Following are 32 T cell receptor beta chains from one sample sequenced in a study of blood T cell repertoires in COVID-19. Produced via immunoSEQ multiplex PCR; TCRdb's table is partial and in-frame only. The table records around 200,000 clones, around 87% of them present only once. Sequencing input: peripheral blood. All receptors derive from a man between 40 and 49 years old with active or convalescent COVID-19.

This clone was seen only once. J is TRBJ1-1 and V is TRBV11-2, with D hard to call. CDR1 SGHAT and CDR2 FQNNGV come from the germline V gene. The length of the CDR3 is 14 residues. Trimming took 1 base from V and 4 from J, leaving 10 bases between them. The CDR3: CASSLAGSGTEAFF. DNA for the CDR3: TGTGCCAGCAGCTTAGCAGGCAGTGGCACTGAAGCTTTCTTT.

DNA for the CDR3: TGTGCCAGCATAGTGGACAGGGGAGGGGGAGAAGCTTTCTTT. Translated, it gives CASIVDRGGGEAFF. The chain joins TRBV7-8 to TRBJ1-1; 9 bases are shared with TRBD1. Trimming took 7 bases from V and 8 from J; bases not matched to a gene: 11. This CDR3 is built from 14 residues. Germline CDR1 SGHVS, CDR2 FQNEAQ.

The rearrangement joins TRBV5-1 to TRBJ2-2, with D hard to call. CDR1 and CDR2 (germline): SGHRS, YFSETQ. Deletions cut 7 bases from V and 7 bases from J, with 14 bases between. This CDR3 spans 13 amino acids. DNA for the CDR3: TGCGCCAGCTCCTCGTCCCTCCTCGGGGAGCTGTTTTTT. Residues: CASSSSLLGELFF.

This chain connects TRBV6-4 to TRBJ2-2, with 7 bases matching TRBD1. The CDR3 spans 13 residues. Germline CDR1 is MRHNA and CDR2 is SNTAGT. The V and J ends lost 8 bases and 6 bases, in that order; junction bases with no gene match: 6. This chain's CDR3 is CASADRAAGELFF. CDR3 in DNA: TGTGCCAGCGCCGACAGGGCGGCCGGGGAGCTGTTTTTT.

CDR3 sequence (DNA): TGCGCCAGCAGACTGACTAGCGGGGAGCGCACGCAGTACTTC. Amino acid sequence: CASRLTSGERTQYF. The chain is built from TRBV4-1 and TRBJ2-7, with 11 bases aligning to TRBD2. V trimming: 6 bases; J trimming: 9 bases; junction bases outside the gene matches: 10. This CDR3 region has 14 residues. From germline, CDR1 is MGHRA and CDR2 YSYEKL.

The chain recombines TRBV6-6 with TRBJ2-7, with TRBD1 identical over 7 bases. CDR1 and CDR2 from the germline V gene are MNHNY and SVGAGI (reference sequence). The CDR3 covers 13 residues. J gave up 3 bases and V 8 bases, and 7 bases lay outside the gene matches. The CDR3 nucleotides are TGTGCCAGCGATCCGGGACAGAACTACGAGCAGTACTTC. Translating it yields CASDPGQNYEQYF.

This clone showed up just once. The chain carries TRBV10-3 and TRBJ1-1; a possible D gene is TRBD1 (6 bases). V was pared by 10 bases and J by 4 bases, with 22 bases between. This CDR3 spans 15 amino acids. CDR1 and CDR2 (germline): ENHRY, SYGVKD. In nucleotides, the CDR3 is TGTGCCACACAAAGACCCCCAGGGGCGGGCACTGAAGCTTTCTTT. It specifies CATQRPPGAGTEAFF.

The CDR3 nucleotides read TGTGCCAGCAGCGAGGACAGGTCCACAGATACGCAGTATTTT. It is translated as CASSEDRSTDTQYF. The V call is TRBV9, the J call TRBJ2-3; 7 bases match TRBD1. There are 14 residues in the CDR3. V shed 3 bases, J shed 2 bases, and the junction held 3 bases outside the gene matches. Germline CDR1 SGDLS, CDR2 YYNGEE.

The chain couples TRBV29-1 to TRBJ2-5, with D possibly TRBD2 on 6 matching bases. This CDR3 comprises 12 residues. The germline V gene has CDR1 SQVTM and CDR2 ANQGSEA. V lost 7 bases to trimming and J lost 4 bases, with 13 bases between them. The CDR3 DNA reads TGCAGCGCTTCGACTAGTCTAGAGACCCAGTACTTC. Its translation: CSASTSLETQYF.

This rearrangement joins TRBV28 to TRBJ1-6; no definite D call. The V end lost 3 bases, the J end lost 6 bases, and 12 bases lay between the germline ends. Germline CDR1 and CDR2: MDHEN and SYDVKM. The CDR3 is 15 residues long. Written as DNA, the CDR3 is TGTGCCAGCAGTTTTGCCCGGGTCCCTAATTCACCCCTCCACTTT. The encoded protein is CASSFARVPNSPLHF.

V and J are TRBV3-1 (or the pseudogene TRBV3-2) and TRBJ2-3; 12 nucleotides align to TRBD2. This CDR3 comprises 15 residues. V lost 5 bases, J lost 6 bases, and 6 bases stayed unmatched. The V gene's germline CDR1 is LGHDT and CDR2 YNNKEL (reference sequence). The CDR3 here is CASSFTSGGPDTQYF. The CDR3 region has the DNA TGTGCCAGCAGCTTTACTAGCGGGGGGCCGGATACGCAGTATTTT.

The chain combines TRBV2 with TRBJ2-5; D not certain. Trimming stripped 5 bases from V and 2 bases from J, with 9 bases between. The CDR3 contains 13 residues. Per the germline V gene, CDR1 is SNHLY and CDR2 is FYNNEI. The CDR3 DNA reads TGTGCCAGCAGTCCCTATCGACAAGAGACCCAGTACTTC. Encoded protein: CASSPYRQETQYF.

The chain uses TRBV5-1 and TRBJ2-7; 7 bases fit TRBD2. Per the germline V gene, CDR1 is SGHRS and CDR2 is YFSETQ. Germline trimming cut 6 bases from V and 4 bases from J; bases unmatched to any gene: 7. The CDR3 sequence is 13 residues long. The CDR3 sequence: CASKASGEYEQYF. The CDR3 DNA is TGCGCCAGCAAGGCCAGCGGGGAGTACGAGCAGTACTTC.

The chain has TRBV5-1 and TRBJ2-2, with a possible D match to TRBD1 (6 bases). Trimming pared 1 base from V and 6 bases from J, leaving 10 bases between. Germline V gene lookup returns CDR1 SGHRS and CDR2 YFSETQ. CDR3 length: 14 residues. The DNA for the CDR3 is TGCGCCAGCAGCTTGCGACAGGCCTCCGGGGAGCTGTTTTTT. Amino acids: CASSLRQASGELFF.

J is TRBJ1-6 and V is TRBV9, with D tentatively TRBD1 (5 bases). In germline, CDR1 is SGDLS, CDR2 YYNGEE. V was cut by 4 bases and J by 10 bases, with 18 bases left in between. This CDR3 contains 15 residues. This chain's CDR3 is CASSPSSTARSPLHF. The CDR3, as DNA: TGTGCCAGCAGCCCCTCATCGACAGCTCGATCACCCCTCCACTTT.

The genes are TRBV27 and TRBJ1-1, with 8 bases that match TRBD1. This CDR3 has 14 amino acids. The V gene's germline CDR1 is MNHEY and CDR2 SMNVEV (reference sequence). V gave up 6 bases and J gave up 5 bases; unmatched junction bases: 8. CDR3 sequence: CASRFQGAGTEAFF. The DNA for the CDR3 is TGTGCCAGCAGATTCCAGGGGGCGGGAACTGAAGCTTTCTTT.

V usage is TRBV29-1 and J usage is TRBJ1-2, with 11 bases fitting TRBD1. The CDR3 loop spans 14 amino acids. The V gene end was trimmed by 6 bases and the J gene end by 4 bases; junction bases not matched to a gene: 7. Per germline, CDR1 SQVTM and CDR2 ANQGSEA. CDR3 sequence (DNA): TGCAGCGTCCTGCCGGGACAGGGGGTCTATGGCTACACCTTC. Translation gives CSVLPGQGVYGYTF.

This chain links TRBV14 with TRBJ2-7; D perhaps matches TRBD1 (5 bases). The germline gives CDR1 SGHDN, CDR2 FVKESK. CDR3 length equals 15 residues. Trimming took off 1 base at V and 3 bases at J, with 13 bases between the two ends. The CDR3 loop is CASSQVKAGNYEQYF. CDR3 coding DNA: TGTGCCAGCAGCCAAGTCAAAGCAGGGAACTACGAGCAGTACTTC.

The rearrangement uses TRBV20-1 and TRBJ1-6; 7 positions agree with TRBD1. Germline V lookup: CDR1 DFQATT, CDR2 SNEGSKA (reference sequence). This CDR3 has 14 amino acids. The J segment lost 5 bases and the V segment lost 3 bases, leaving 4 bases of the junction unmatched. The CDR3 loop reads CSASRQGNNSPLHF. The CDR3 DNA reads TGCAGTGCTAGTAGACAGGGAAATAATTCACCCCTCCACTTT.

The chain joins TRBV5-1 to TRBJ2-1; possible D gene TRBD1, 5 bases. Per germline, CDR1 SGHRS and CDR2 YFSETQ. V lost 5 bases to trimming and J lost 8 bases, with 17 bases between them. The length of the CDR3 is 14 residues. Here the CDR3 reads CASSARWAQDEQFF. The CDR3 DNA reads TGCGCCAGCAGTGCGCGGTGGGCACAGGATGAGCAGTTCTTC.

The chain joins TRBV7-9 to TRBJ2-3, with TRBD1 identical over 11 bases. Germline-derived CDR1 and CDR2 are SEHNR and FQNEAQ (reference sequence). There are 17 residues in the CDR3. The J segment lost 3 bases and the V segment lost 4 bases, leaving 9 bases of the junction unmatched. CDR3 protein: CASSSPSGTGGTDTQYF. CDR3 in DNA: TGTGCCAGCAGCTCCCCTTCCGGGACAGGGGGGACAGATACGCAGTATTTT.

The chain joins TRBV5-1 to TRBJ1-3; D unclear. This CDR3 region has 14 residues. From germline, CDR1 is SGHRS and CDR2 YFSETQ. The V and J ends lost 3 bases and 0 bases respectively, with 7 bases between them. CDR3: CASSSGDSGNTIYF. The CDR3 DNA reads as TGCGCCAGCAGCTCCGGGGACTCTGGAAACACCATATATTTT.

The chain uses TRBV4-2 and TRBJ2-5, with TRBD2 as a possible D gene (7 bases). Germline CDR1 and CDR2: LGHNA and YNFKEQ. This CDR3 is 16 amino acids long. Trimming stripped 3 bases from V and 4 bases from J, with 18 bases between. The DNA for the CDR3 is TGTGCCAGCAGCCAGGGAGGAGGGGGGAGGGTAGAGACCCAGTACTTC. Protein product: CASSQGGGGRVETQYF.

This chain links TRBV5-1 with TRBJ2-1, with D possibly TRBD1 on 6 matching bases. V was shortened by 0 bases and J by 3 bases, with 10 bases between the two germline ends. The germline gives CDR1 SGHRS, CDR2 YFSETQ. This CDR3 contains 15 residues. The CDR3 protein is CASSLGGQDYNEQFF. In DNA form, the CDR3 reads TGCGCCAGCAGCTTGGGGGGACAAGACTACAATGAGCAGTTCTTC.

V gene TRBV19 combines with J gene TRBJ2-2; 8 bases line up with TRBD1. CDR1 is LNHDA, CDR2 SQIVND, per germline (reference sequence). V dropped 3 bases and J dropped 6; count of bases not matched to a gene: 6. The CDR3 is 15 residues long. Here the CDR3 reads CASSIGQGTAGELFF. CDR3 DNA sequence: TGTGCCAGTAGTATCGGACAGGGAACGGCCGGGGAGCTGTTTTTT. The full variable domain, with the rest looked up from reference TRBV19 and TRBJ2-2, is DGGITQSPKYLFRKEGQNVTLSCEQNLNHDAMYWYRQDPGQGLRLIYYSQIVNDFQKGDIAEGYSVSREKKESFPLTVTSAQKNPTAFYLCASSIGQGTAGELFFGEGSRLTVL.

This clone was observed a handful of times. The chain is built from TRBV7-6 and TRBJ2-5; 7 bases are shared with TRBD1. In germline, CDR1 is SGHVS, CDR2 FNYEAQ. Unmatched junction bases numbered 15, after V lost 4 bases and J lost 7 bases. The CDR3 has 16 amino acids. The CDR3 bases are TGTGCCAGCAGCTCATTAGGGGGCGAGGTCCCGGGGACCCAGTACTTC. As protein: CASSSLGGEVPGTQYF.

This sequence joins TRBV2 and TRBJ2-4; 9 bases fit TRBD1. Germline trimming cut 7 bases from V and 8 bases from J; bases unmatched to any gene: 3. The CDR3 totals 12 residues. Germline assignment: CDR1 SNHLY and CDR2 FYNNEI. In DNA, the CDR3 is TGTGCCAGCAACCGGGACAGGGACATTCAGTACTTC. Protein sequence: CASNRDRDIQYF.

This clone appeared a few times. The chain combines TRBV30 with TRBJ2-5, with a tentative D call TRBD2 (6 bases). The germline gives CDR1 GTSNPN, CDR2 SVGIG (reference sequence). There are 14 residues in the CDR3. V gave up 2 bases and J gave up 4 bases, with 14 bases separating them. In DNA, the CDR3 is TGTGCCTGGAGTATCGGGGGTGCGGCAGAGACCCAGTACTTC. Translation gives CAWSIGGAAETQYF.

The J gene is TRBJ2-7, the V gene TRBV4-2; the D is unclear. Germline V CDR1 and CDR2: LGHNA, YNFKEQ. V was pared by 0 bases and J by 3 bases, with 12 bases between. The CDR3 sequence is 15 residues long. CDR3 sequence (DNA): TGTGCCAGCAGCCAAGAACAGACCGGCATCTACGAGCAGTACTTC. It codes for CASSQEQTGIYEQYF.

V is TRBV3-1 (or the pseudogene TRBV3-2) and J is TRBJ2-2, with 7 bases lining up with TRBD2. CDR3 length: 20 amino acids. Germline CDR1 and CDR2: LGHDT and YNNKEL (reference sequence). The junction had 21 bases not matched to a gene; V was cut back by 4 bases and J by 4 bases. The CDR3 DNA reads TGTGCCAGCAGCCTAAGTCGTATGGCGGGAGACCCCTGGGGCACCGGGGAGCTGTTTTTT. Residues: CASSLSRMAGDPWGTGELFF.

This chain joins TRBV4-3 and TRBJ2-1; 15 bases line up with TRBD2. The CDR3 length is 15 residues. Trimming cost V 2 bases and J 14 bases; bases outside gene matches: 7. The germline CDR1 and CDR2 sequences are LGHNA and YSLEER. The CDR3 loop is CASSQSGLAGGPKFF. Here the CDR3 DNA reads TGCGCCAGCAGCCAATCCGGACTAGCGGGGGGGCCAAAGTTCTTC.

This CDR3 reads CASSMGHLVSGTGELFF. DNA of the CDR3: TGCGCCAGCAGCATGGGACACCTGGTGTCGGGCACCGGGGAGCTGTTTTTT. The V gene is TRBV4-1, the J gene TRBJ2-2; TRBD1 is a possible D gene (6 bases). CDR3 length: 17 residues. CDR1 and CDR2 from the germline V gene are MGHRA and YSYEKL. Trimming took 5 bases from V and 4 from J, leaving 20 bases between them.